The table lists the clone carrying this TCR beta chain with a few counts. These data originate in a study of CD8+CD57+ T cells in acquired aplastic anemia. Study overall: Sorting CD4+ and CD8+ cells gave DNA averaging around 3 ug.

Template material for TCR beta VDJ and CDR3 profiling consisted of genomic DNA. TCRdb passed the reads through MiXCR, listing each CDR3 protein once. The sample shows hundreds of thousands of distinct CDR3 sequences, roughly 64% of them seen only once. The V gene lost 7 bases and the J gene lost 3 bases, with 16 bases spanning the gap. CDR1 and CDR2 from the germline V gene are LNHDA and SQIVND (reference sequence). The CDR3 consists of 15 residues. This clonotype was sampled from a human donor in good health, serving as a control. Input material: sorted CD4+, CD8+, or CD8+CD57+ T cells (not recorded which) from PBMCs. The chain couples TRBV19 to TRBJ1-5, with D possibly being TRBD1 (6 bases). The CDR3 loop reads CASNGGRRDNQPQHF. The CDR3 DNA follows: TGTGCCAGTAATGGGGGGCGACGGGACAATCAGCCCCAGCATTTT. The whole variable domain, filled in from reference TRBV19 and TRBJ1-5, reads DGGITQSPKYLFRKEGQNVTLSCEQNLNHDAMYWYRQDPGQGLRLIYYSQIVNDFQKGDIAEGYSVSREKKESFPLTVTSAQKNPTAFYLCASNGGRRDNQPQHFGDGTRLSIL.